This T cell receptor (beta chain) emerged from a study of CD8+ T cells in alopecia areata. In the study overall: Grafting placed skin from 6-12-month-old C3H/HeJ donors with spontaneous alopecia onto roughly 7-10-week-old female C3H/HeJ mice.

The authors extracted RNA and reverse transcribed it into cDNA as the sequencing template. TCRdb's table, derived via immunoSEQ multiplex PCR, lists solely in-frame clones and lacks some. This table holds about 19,000 clones with no singletons; the top ten claim approximately 30%. The sorting of pooled cutaneous lymph node cells relied on CD4, CD8alpha, NKG2D, NKG2ACE and other markers. This clone was seen repeatedly, ten times or more. Genes and germline come from the mouse. The read terminates 4 residues ahead of where the CDR3 ends, so the germline J gene completes it. The germline gives CDR1 FNHDT, CDR2 SITEND (reference sequence). This CDR3 is built from 13 residues. V was pared by 4 bases and J by 6 bases, with 11 bases between.

The sequencing input was CD8+ T cells sorted from a lymph node. The chain joins TRBV19 to TRBJ2-1; possible D gene TRBD2, 6 bases. This TCR came from a C3H/HeJ mouse with alopecia areata. The strain's MHC haplotype is H2-k. CDR3 sequence: CASSLGEGAEQFF. The sequenced CDR3 bases are TGTGCCAGCAGTTTGGGGGAGGGTGCT.